This TCR beta chain was recorded in a study of blood T cell repertoires in COVID-19. The CDR3 consists of 13 residues. Germline V gene sequence: CDR1 LNHDA, CDR2 SQIVND (reference sequence). Trimming at V came to 4 bases and at J to 6 bases, leaving 3 bases not matched to a gene. Repertoires were generated with immunoSEQ multiplex PCR, while TCRdb's copy carries only in-frame clones and drops some. The repertoire holds around 170,000 clones, with around 72% as singletons. Sequencing was performed on peripheral blood. The sequence came from a woman at least 80 years old with acute or convalescent COVID-19. The gene calls are TRBV19 and TRBJ2-1, with 7 positions matching TRBD1. CDR3 nucleotide sequence: TGTGCCAGTAGTACCAACAGGGGCAATGAGCAGTTCTTC. This translates into CASSTNRGNEQFF. Together with reference TRBV19 and TRBJ2-1, the CDR3 gives the full variable domain: DGGITQSPKYLFRKEGQNVTLSCEQNLNHDAMYWYRQDPGQGLRLIYYSQIVNDFQKGDIAEGYSVSREKKESFPLTVTSAQKNPTAFYLCASSTNRGNEQFFGPGTRLTVL.